The table lists the clone carrying this T cell receptor (beta chain) with a few counts. Antigen: not known. A universal primer site and UMIs were added as TCR cDNA was made by 5'RACE template switching. TCRdb re-derived calls from the 5' RACE reads in MiXCR, one entry per CDR3 protein. The table lists some 250,000 distinct CDR3 sequences, 6.5% to 8.5% of them singletons. The data derive from a study of T cells after yellow fever vaccination. Looking at the study overall: Researchers used SMART-Seq v4 Ultra Low Input to prepare fractions that had low cell numbers.

General observations from the study: A small proportion of clonotypes was detected in both the CD4 and CD8 compartments. The study found a weaker secondary response that peaked faster, day 5 versus 15.

The V and J ends lost 4 bases and 3 bases, in that order; junction bases with no gene match: 9. Germline-derived CDR1 and CDR2 are SGHKS and YYEKEE (reference sequence). The length of the CDR3 is 16 residues. The chain joins TRBV5-5 to TRBJ1-5; TRBD1 aligns across 8 bases. This receptor was obtained from a man aged 30-40 years who received the YFV17D yellow fever vaccine. Source: CD4+ T cells sorted from PBMCs, taken 15 days after the yellow fever booster vaccination. The CDR3 DNA reads TGTGCCAGCAGCCACGGCCAACAGGGGGTCAATCAGCCCCAGCATTTT. The encoded protein is CASSHGQQGVNQPQHF.